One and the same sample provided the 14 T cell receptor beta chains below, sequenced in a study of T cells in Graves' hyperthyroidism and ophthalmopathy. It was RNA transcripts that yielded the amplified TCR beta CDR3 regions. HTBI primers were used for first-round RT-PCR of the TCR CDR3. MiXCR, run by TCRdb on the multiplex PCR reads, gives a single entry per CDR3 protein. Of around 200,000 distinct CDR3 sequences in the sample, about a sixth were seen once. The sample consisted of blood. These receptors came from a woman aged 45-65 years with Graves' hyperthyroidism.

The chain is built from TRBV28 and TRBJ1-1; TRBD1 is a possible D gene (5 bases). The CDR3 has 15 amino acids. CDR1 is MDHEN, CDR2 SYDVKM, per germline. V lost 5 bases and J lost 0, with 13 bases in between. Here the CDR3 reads CASSRDLALNTEAFF. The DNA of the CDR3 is TGTGCCAGCAGTCGGGACCTGGCTTTGAACACTGAAGCTTTCTTT. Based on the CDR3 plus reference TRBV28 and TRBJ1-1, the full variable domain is DVKVTQSSRYLVKRTGEKVFLECVQDMDHENMFWYRQDPGLGLRLIYFSYDVKMKEKGDIPEGYSVSREKKERFSLILESASTNQTSMYLCASSRDLALNTEAFFGQGTRLTVV.

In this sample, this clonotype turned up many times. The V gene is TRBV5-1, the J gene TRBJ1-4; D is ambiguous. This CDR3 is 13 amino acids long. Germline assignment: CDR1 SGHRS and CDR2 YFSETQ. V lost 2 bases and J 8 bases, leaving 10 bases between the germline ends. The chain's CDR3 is CASSLWDGEKLFF. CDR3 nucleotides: TGCGCCAGCAGCTTATGGGATGGGGAAAAACTGTTTTTT.

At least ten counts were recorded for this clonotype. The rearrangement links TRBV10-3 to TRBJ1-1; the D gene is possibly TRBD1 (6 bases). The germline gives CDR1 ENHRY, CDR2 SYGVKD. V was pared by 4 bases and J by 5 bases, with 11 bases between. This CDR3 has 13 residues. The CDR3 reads CAISARDITEAFF. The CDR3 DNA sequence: TGTGCCATCAGTGCCCGGGACATTACTGAAGCTTTCTTT.

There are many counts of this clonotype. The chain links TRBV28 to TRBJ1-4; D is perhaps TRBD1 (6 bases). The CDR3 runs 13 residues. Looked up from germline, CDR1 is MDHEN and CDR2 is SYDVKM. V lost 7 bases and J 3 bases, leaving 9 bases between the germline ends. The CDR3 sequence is CASIRGPNEKLFF. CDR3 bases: TGTGCCAGCATCAGGGGACCTAATGAAAAACTGTTTTTT.

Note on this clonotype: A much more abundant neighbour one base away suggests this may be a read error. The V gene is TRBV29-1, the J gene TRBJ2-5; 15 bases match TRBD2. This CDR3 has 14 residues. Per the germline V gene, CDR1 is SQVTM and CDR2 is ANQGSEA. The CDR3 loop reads CSASITGTSGGRHF. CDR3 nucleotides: TGCAGCGCTTCCATAACCGGGACTAGCGGGGGGCGCCACTTC.

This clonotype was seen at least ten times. CDR3 in amino acids: CASSPTPSARETQYF. CDR3 sequence (DNA): TGTGCCAGCAGTCCCACACCCTCTGCAAGGGAGACCCAGTACTTC. V gene TRBV25-1 combines with J gene TRBJ2-5; D gene unclear. This CDR3 comprises 15 residues. The germline V gene encodes CDR1 MGHDK and CDR2 SYGVNS. The V end was cut by 5 bases, the J end by 5 bases, with 18 bases between.

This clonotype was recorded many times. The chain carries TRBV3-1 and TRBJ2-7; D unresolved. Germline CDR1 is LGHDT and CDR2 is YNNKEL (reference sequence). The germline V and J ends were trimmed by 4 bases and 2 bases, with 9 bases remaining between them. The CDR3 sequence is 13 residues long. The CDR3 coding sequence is TGTGCCAGCAGCCCCTTCGGTCCCTACGAGCAGTACTTC. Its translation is CASSPFGPYEQYF.

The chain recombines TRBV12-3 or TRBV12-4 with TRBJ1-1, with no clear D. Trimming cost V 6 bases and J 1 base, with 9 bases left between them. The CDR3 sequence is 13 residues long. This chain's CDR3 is CASRHEQNTEAFF. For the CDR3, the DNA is TGTGCCAGCAGACACGAACAGAACACTGAAGCTTTCTTT.

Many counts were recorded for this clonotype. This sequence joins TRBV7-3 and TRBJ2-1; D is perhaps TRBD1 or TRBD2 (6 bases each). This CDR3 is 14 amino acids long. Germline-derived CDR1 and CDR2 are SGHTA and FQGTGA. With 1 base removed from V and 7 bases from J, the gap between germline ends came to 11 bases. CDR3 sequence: CASSLMRGANEQFF. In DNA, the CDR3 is TGTGCCAGCAGCTTAATGAGGGGGGCGAATGAGCAGTTCTTC.

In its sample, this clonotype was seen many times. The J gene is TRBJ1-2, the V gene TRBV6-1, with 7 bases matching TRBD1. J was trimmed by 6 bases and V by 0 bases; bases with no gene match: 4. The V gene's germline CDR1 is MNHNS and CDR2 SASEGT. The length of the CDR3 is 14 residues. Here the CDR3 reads CASSEAEGADGYTF. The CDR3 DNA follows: TGTGCCAGCAGTGAAGCGGAGGGGGCTGATGGCTACACCTTC.

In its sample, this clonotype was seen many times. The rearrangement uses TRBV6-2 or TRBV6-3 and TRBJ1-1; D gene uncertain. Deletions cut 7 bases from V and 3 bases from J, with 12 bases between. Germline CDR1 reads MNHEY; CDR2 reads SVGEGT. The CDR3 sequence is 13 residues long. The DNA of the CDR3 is TGTGCCAGCACCCTATGGGCGGACACTGAAGCTTTCTTT. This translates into CASTLWADTEAFF.

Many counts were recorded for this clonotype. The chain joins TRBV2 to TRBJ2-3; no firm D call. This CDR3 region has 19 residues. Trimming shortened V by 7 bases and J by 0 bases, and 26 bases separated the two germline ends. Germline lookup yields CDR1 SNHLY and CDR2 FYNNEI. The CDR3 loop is CASNPLVSIGVASTDTQYF. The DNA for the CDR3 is TGTGCCAGCAACCCTTTAGTCTCGATTGGTGTGGCTAGCACAGATACGCAGTATTTT.

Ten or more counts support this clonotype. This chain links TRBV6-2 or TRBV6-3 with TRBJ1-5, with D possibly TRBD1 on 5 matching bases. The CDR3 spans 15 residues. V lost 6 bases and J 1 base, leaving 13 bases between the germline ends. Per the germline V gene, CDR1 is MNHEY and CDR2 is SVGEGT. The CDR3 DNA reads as TGTGCCAGCAGGTCAACAGGAGGAAGCAATCAGCCCCAGCATTTT. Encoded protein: CASRSTGGSNQPQHF.

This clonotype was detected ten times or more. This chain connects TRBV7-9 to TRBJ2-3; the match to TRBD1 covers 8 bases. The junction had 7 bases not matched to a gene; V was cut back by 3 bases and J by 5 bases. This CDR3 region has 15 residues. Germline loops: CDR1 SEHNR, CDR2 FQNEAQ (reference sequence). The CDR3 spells CASSFRTGHIDTQYF. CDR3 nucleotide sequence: TGTGCCAGCAGCTTTAGGACAGGGCATATAGATACGCAGTATTTT. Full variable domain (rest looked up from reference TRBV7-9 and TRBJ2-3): DTGVSQNPRHKITKRGQNVTFRCDPISEHNRLYWYRQTLGQGPEFLTYFQNEAQLEKSRLLSDRFSAERPKGSFSTLEIQRTEQGDSAMYLCASSFRTGHIDTQYFGPGTRLTVL.